This is a list of T cell receptor beta chains from one sample in a study of cytomegalovirus exposure and HLA in healthy donors. Libraries were prepared by immunoSEQ multiplex PCR; TCRdb keeps only in-frame clonotypes and omits some of them. This table holds over 150,000 clones, roughly 87% found once. Material for sequencing was PBMCs. All receptors derive from a girl aged 5-17 years in good health and CMV-seropositive. Both conserved end residues are part of each CDR3. A D gene is named only where the DNA matches it firmly. Only some rows state a clone size, as once, few, many or a class for expanded clones.

clone_size	v_call	d_call	j_call	cdr3_aa	cdr3_nt
.	TRBV27	.	TRBJ1-5	CASSHNRGMGNQPQHF	TGTGCCAGCAGCCACAATCGGGGGATGGGCAATCAGCCCCAGCATTTT
.	TRBV4-3	.	TRBJ2-3	CASSLLGGEPDTQYF	TGCGCCAGCAGCCTACTAGGAGGGGAACCAGATACGCAGTATTTT
.	TRBV2	TRBD1	TRBJ2-6	CASSGTGGFSGANVLTF	TGTGCCAGCAGTGGGACAGGGGGCTTCTCTGGGGCCAACGTCCTGACTTTC
.	TRBV28	.	TRBJ1-2	CASIPRQELYGYTF	TGTGCCAGCATTCCCCGTCAAGAGCTCTATGGCTACACCTTC
few	TRBV10-3	TRBD2	TRBJ2-3	CAISRTSQTDTQYF	TGTGCCATCAGTCGGACTAGCCAGACAGATACGCAGTATTTT
.	TRBV6-5	.	TRBJ1-2	CASSYAGYGYTF	TGTGCCAGCAGTTACGCCGGTTATGGCTACACCTTC
.	TRBV7-9	.	TRBJ2-4	CASSYPQGAKNIQYF	TGTGCCAGCAGCTACCCTCAGGGGGCCAAAAACATTCAGTACTTC
.	TRBV5-6	TRBD1	TRBJ1-2	CASSSPGTGGNYGYTF	TGTGCCAGCAGCTCCCCCGGGACAGGGGGGAACTATGGCTACACCTTC
.	TRBV29-1	TRBD1	TRBJ2-7	CSVEDSTGSYEQYF	TGCAGCGTTGAAGACTCGACAGGGTCCTACGAGCAGTACTTC
.	TRBV5-4	.	TRBJ1-3	CASSPDRTTGNTIYF	TGTGCCAGCAGCCCTGACAGGACGACTGGAAACACCATATATTTT
.	TRBV18	TRBD1	TRBJ2-7	CASSPQGTGVIYEQYF	TGTGCCAGCTCACCACAAGGGACAGGGGTTATCTACGAGCAGTACTTC
.	TRBV7-2	TRBD1	TRBJ1-4	CASSPTQGAVAEKLFF	TGTGCCAGCAGCCCCACTCAGGGGGCAGTCGCGGAAAAACTGTTTTTT
few	TRBV6-5	.	TRBJ2-3	CASSFGLGTDTQYF	TGTGCCAGCAGTTTCGGACTCGGCACAGATACGCAGTATTTT
.	TRBV7-9	TRBD1	TRBJ2-5	CASSFRQGLDQETQYF	TGTGCCAGCAGCTTTCGACAGGGGCTGGATCAAGAGACCCAGTACTTC
.	TRBV5-1	.	TRBJ2-7	CASSAGTLNYEQYF	TGCGCCAGCAGCGCCGGGACACTGAACTACGAGCAGTACTTC
once	TRBV5-1	TRBD2	TRBJ2-7	CASSLAGSTYEQYF	TGCGCCAGCAGCTTAGCGGGAAGTACCTACGAGCAGTACTTC
.	TRBV5-1	TRBD2	TRBJ2-6	CASSLGLATGANVLTF	TGCGCCAGCAGCTTGGGACTAGCAACTGGGGCCAACGTCCTGACTTTC
.	TRBV6-5	.	TRBJ1-1	CASSYARGSTEAFF	TGTGCCAGCAGTTACGCTCGGGGGTCCACTGAAGCTTTCTTT
.	TRBV4-1	TRBD2	TRBJ2-3	CASSQVGGVLGDTQYF	TGCGCCAGCAGCCAAGTCGGGGGGGTCCTGGGGGATACGCAGTATTTT
few	TRBV11-2	TRBD2	TRBJ2-1	CASSSLLASPHEQFF	TGTGCCAGCAGCTCCCTACTAGCGAGCCCCCATGAGCAGTTCTTC
.	TRBV4-3	.	TRBJ1-5	CASSQVPAGPEGSNQPQHF	TGCGCCAGCAGCCAGGTACCAGCGGGCCCCGAGGGCAGCAATCAGCCCCAGCATTTT
few	TRBV28	.	TRBJ2-7	CASSFPGNEQYF	TGTGCCAGCAGTTTCCCAGGGAACGAGCAGTACTTC
once	TRBV19	.	TRBJ1-1	CASSIFSGNTEAFF	TGTGCCAGTAGTATTTTTTCAGGGAACACTGAAGCTTTCTTT
few	TRBV6-5	.	TRBJ1-2	CATGGWGNYGYTF	TGTGCCACCGGGGGGTGGGGGAACTATGGCTACACCTTC
.	TRBV2	TRBD2	TRBJ2-5	CASSLGGQETQYF	TGTGCCAGCAGTCTCGGGGGGCAAGAGACCCAGTACTTC
.	TRBV6-1	.	TRBJ2-6	CASSEYGYGAGANVLTF	TGTGCCAGCAGTGAATACGGGTATGGTGCTGGGGCCAACGTCCTGACTTTC
.	TRBV10-1	TRBD2	TRBJ2-1	CASSNQRGTSSYNEQFF	TGCGCCAGCAGTAACCAGCGGGGGACCAGCTCCTACAATGAGCAGTTCTTC